This T cell receptor (beta chain) stems from a study of T cells in Graves' hyperthyroidism and ophthalmopathy. TCR beta CDR3 regions were amplified from RNA transcripts. With the HTBI primer set, the TCR CDR3 went through a first round of RT-PCR. MiXCR, applied by TCRdb to the multiplex PCR reads, yields one record per CDR3 protein. The sample has roughly 570,000 distinct CDR3 sequences, approximately 44% seen once. With 4 bases clipped from V and 4 bases from J, the junction kept 7 bases outside the gene matches. CDR1 and CDR2 from the germline V gene are DFQATT and SNEGSKA (reference sequence). The CDR3 contains 15 residues.

What was sequenced was peripheral blood or thyroid tissue (not recorded which). This clonotype originated in an adult woman with Graves' disease, either hyperthyroidism or ophthalmopathy (not recorded which). V is TRBV20-1 and J is TRBJ2-4; 10 positions agree with TRBD2. The CDR3 DNA is TGCAGTGCTACTACCCCAGCGGGAGGGAAAAACATTCAGTACTTC. The encoded protein is CSATTPAGGKNIQYF.